These T cell receptor beta chains were read from a single sample in a study of cytomegalovirus exposure and HLA in healthy donors. Libraries were prepared by immunoSEQ multiplex PCR; TCRdb keeps only in-frame clonotypes and omits some of them. This sample has around 80,000 clones; approximately 60% occur once, and the top ten carry roughly 4.4%. Input material: PBMCs. All receptors derive from a male donor in good health and CMV-seropositive. Both conserved end residues are part of each CDR3. Fields, in order: clone size, J gene, D gene, V gene, CDR3 DNA, CDR3 protein. D genes are given only for firm matches. The size field is filled for only some rows; it gives once, few, many or a size class.

few TRBJ1-5 TRBD1 TRBV6-6 TGTGCCAGCAGTTTACTCGACAGGGCTAGCAATCAGCCCCAGCATTTT CASSLLDRASNQPQHF
once TRBJ2-7 . TRBV5-1 TGCGCCAGCAGCTCAGAGAGGCGGGACGCTCCGAGCTCCTACGAGCAGTACTTC CASSSERRDAPSSYEQYF
few TRBJ1-1 . TRBV18 TGTGCCAGCTCACCACCGTCCAGTTTGAACACTGAAGCTTTCTTT CASSPPSSLNTEAFF
few TRBJ2-4 TRBD1 TRBV6-1 TGTGCCAGTGCCGACAGGGGCCTAAACATTCAGTACTTC CASADRGLNIQYF
. TRBJ2-7 TRBD1 TRBV29-1 TGCAGCGTCCCCGGGACAGGGTTCTACGAGCAGTACTTC CSVPGTGFYEQYF
. TRBJ1-2 . TRBV7-9 TGTGCCAGCAGCCCACAGGGCGGAGGCTACACCTTC CASSPQGGGYTF
few TRBJ1-6 TRBD1 TRBV6-5 TGTGCCAGCACACAGGGGGGATCACCCCTCCACTTT CASTQGGSPLHF
. TRBJ2-7 . TRBV30 TGTGCGGCCGAGGCAGTACACTTAAATGAGCAGTACTTC CAAEAVHLNEQYF
once TRBJ2-5 TRBD2 TRBV28 TGTGCCAGCAGCTTACTAGCGGGAGCGGGCGAGACCCAGTACTTC CASSLLAGAGETQYF
. TRBJ2-6 . TRBV9 TGTGCCAGCAGCCCCACGGGGGCTGGGGCCAACGTCCTGACTTTC CASSPTGAGANVLTF
. TRBJ2-7 TRBD1 TRBV6-6 TGTGCCAGCAGTCACACCGGACAGGGGGGGATCTACGAGCAGTACTTC CASSHTGQGGIYEQYF
few TRBJ2-4 . TRBV7-2 TGTGCCAGCAGCTTAAGACGGGATTCCAACATTCAGTACTTC CASSLRRDSNIQYF
. TRBJ1-1 TRBD1 TRBV28 TGTGCCAGTAATCAGGGGGGCGCCCGTGCTTTCTTT CASNQGGARAFF
few TRBJ2-5 . TRBV27 TGTGCCAGCAGTATCTCCGGGAAGCAGTACTTC CASSISGKQYF
once TRBJ1-1 . TRBV9 TGTGCCAGCAGCGTTCAGGGGAGGAACACTGAAGCTTTCTTT CASSVQGRNTEAFF
. TRBJ2-7 . TRBV15 TGTGCCACCGGTCAGCGCGGGGCGAGATTCCCCTACGAGCAGTACTTC CATGQRGARFPYEQYF
. TRBJ1-1 TRBD1 TRBV18 TGTGCCAGCTCTCCTTACAGGGGGCGGGACACTGAAGCTTTCTTT CASSPYRGRDTEAFF
. TRBJ2-7 . TRBV7-9 TGTGCCAGCAGCGAAGGCGCCCTATTCAGCCGGGACGAGCAGTACTTC CASSEGALFSRDEQYF
once TRBJ2-3 TRBD1 TRBV29-1 TGCAGCGCCCAACAGGGGATGCCAGATACGCAGTATTTT CSAQQGMPDTQYF
. TRBJ2-7 . TRBV29-1 TGCAGCGTTGAAGTTGGCAGCTACGAGCAGTACTTC CSVEVGSYEQYF
. TRBJ1-2 TRBD1 TRBV2 TGTGCCAGCAGCGAAGGCCCCAGGGGGCCTTATGGCTACACCTTC CASSEGPRGPYGYTF
few TRBJ2-5 TRBD2 TRBV27 TGTGCCAGCAGTGATCTAGCGGGAGGGGAAGAGACCCAGTACTTC CASSDLAGGEETQYF
. TRBJ1-5 TRBD1 TRBV7-9 TGTGCCAGCAGCTTAATATTGGCAGGGGGGTCGTCCAATCAGCCCCAGCATTTT CASSLILAGGSSNQPQHF
. TRBJ2-3 TRBD2 TRBV7-3 TGTGCCAGCAGCCTGGGGGGTAGCGGGGCAACAGATACGCAGTATTTT CASSLGGSGATDTQYF
. TRBJ1-5 . TRBV5-1 TGCGCCAGCAGCCCCCGGGTCACCGATCAGCCCCAGCATTTT CASSPRVTDQPQHF
. TRBJ2-5 TRBD1 TRBV18 TGTGCCAGCTCACCACGGTCGGACAGGGGGCAGGAGACCCAGTACTTC CASSPRSDRGQETQYF
. TRBJ1-5 . TRBV5-8 TGTGCCAGCAGCTCAGGCCCCCTTTTGGGCAATCAGCCCCAGCATTTT CASSSGPLLGNQPQHF
medium-sized TRBJ1-4 . TRBV30 TGTGCCTGGCAACCGGGACAAGCAAATGAAAAACTGTTTTTT CAWQPGQANEKLFF
once TRBJ2-7 . TRBV30 TGTGCCTGGAGTGCCATTCACGAGCAGTACTTC CAWSAIHEQYF
. TRBJ1-1 TRBD1 TRBV7-8 TGTGCCAGCAGCATGCGACAGGGCCTAAACACTGAAGCTTTCTTT CASSMRQGLNTEAFF
few TRBJ1-1 . TRBV6-1 TGTGCCAGCAGCTTGACACGCGGGGAAGCTTTCTTT CASSLTRGEAFF
. TRBJ1-5 . TRBV7-2 TGTGCCAGCAGCTTCGGGGGGGACAACAATCAGCCCCAGCATTTT CASSFGGDNNQPQHF
. TRBJ1-6 . TRBV11-1 TGTGCCAGCGGGGGGGGATATAATTCACCCCTCCACTTT CASGGGYNSPLHF
few TRBJ1-2 . TRBV28 TGTGCCAGCAGTTTATTAGGCGGGTCGAGCGGGACTAACTATGGCTACACCTTC CASSLLGGSSGTNYGYTF
few TRBJ1-1 . TRBV4-3 TGCGCCAGCAGCCAAGATGGGAGTTTGAACACTGAAGCTTTCTTT CASSQDGSLNTEAFF
. TRBJ1-2 TRBD1 TRBV19 TGTGCCAGTAGTATCTCGGACAGGGATAACTATGGCTACACCTTC CASSISDRDNYGYTF
. TRBJ2-6 TRBD2 TRBV7-2 TGTGCCAGCAGCTTAGTGGGGACTAGTGGGGCAAGTGGGGCCAACGTCCTGACTTTC CASSLVGTSGASGANVLTF
. TRBJ2-1 . TRBV13 TGTGCCAGCAGCTCGAGAAGGGGGGGGGAATCCTACAATGAGCAGTTCTTC CASSSRRGGESYNEQFF
. TRBJ1-2 . TRBV30 TGTGCCATGCAGGGGAATGGCTACACCTTC CAMQGNGYTF
few TRBJ1-2 . TRBV28 TGTGCCAGCAGTTTGGGCGGGTCTGGCTACACCTTC CASSLGGSGYTF
. TRBJ1-5 TRBD1 TRBV28 TGTGCCAGCAGTTCGGGACAGGGGGGTACTCAGCCCCAGCATTTT CASSSGQGGTQPQHF
few TRBJ2-2 TRBD1 TRBV7-9 TGTGCCAGCAGCCCCAGGTGGACAGGGACCGGGGAGCTGTTTTTT CASSPRWTGTGELFF
. TRBJ2-3 TRBD2 TRBV27 TGTGCCAGCAGTGAGCAGCGGGGGAGCACAGATACGCAGTATTTT CASSEQRGSTDTQYF
once TRBJ2-2 TRBD2 TRBV4-3 TGCGCCAGCAGCCCGGCGGGGGGGACCGGGGAGCTGTTTTTT CASSPAGGTGELFF
. TRBJ1-6 . TRBV5-1 TGCGCCAGCAGCGTTAGTGTCGCTAATTCACCCCTCCACTTT CASSVSVANSPLHF
. TRBJ2-1 . TRBV7-3 TGTGCCAGGAGCCGGGACATTCGAGGTGAGCAGTTCTTC CARSRDIRGEQFF
. TRBJ2-2 . TRBV29-1 TGCAGCGTTGAACCGGAGTCCGGGGAGCTGTTTTTT CSVEPESGELFF
. TRBJ1-3 . TRBV7-2 TGTGCCAGCAGCAGGGGAACTGGAAACACCATATATTTT CASSRGTGNTIYF
few TRBJ2-2 . TRBV7-6 TGTGCCAGCAAGGGCTTTGGGGGCGCGAACACCGGGGAGCTGTTTTTT CASKGFGGANTGELFF
. TRBJ1-2 . TRBV5-6 TGTGCCAGCAGCTTCGGGGTCCCGCGATATGGCTACACCTTC CASSFGVPRYGYTF
. TRBJ1-5 TRBD1 TRBV28 TGTGCCCGCAGCGCCGGAGGACAGGGGAGAAATCAGCCCCAGCATTTT CARSAGGQGRNQPQHF
. TRBJ2-1 . TRBV6-5 TGTGCCAGCAGTTCCCTAAGGCCGGGACTCTACAATGAGCAGTTCTTC CASSSLRPGLYNEQFF
. TRBJ1-5 . TRBV5-6 TGTGCCAGCAGCTCTGATTCGGAGCCCCAGCATTTT CASSSDSEPQHF
. TRBJ1-5 . TRBV18 TGTGCCAGCTCACCTAAGGAGGGGAGTCAGCCCCAGCATTTT CASSPKEGSQPQHF
few TRBJ2-5 TRBD2 TRBV5-6 TGTGCCAGCAGCTTGGCGGGGGCTAGCGGGGTGGAGACCCAGTACTTC CASSLAGASGVETQYF